One sample yielded the 22 T cell receptor beta chains listed below, sequenced in a study of T-cell memory formation after mild COVID-19. TCRdb re-derived calls from the 5' RACE reads in MiXCR, one entry per CDR3 protein. Among about 140,000 distinct CDR3 sequences listed, 11% to 15% were seen once. The specimen sequenced was PBMCs or a T cell subset sorted from them (not recorded which). Receptors originate from an adult woman who had mild COVID-19 (a few samples of this study predate the infection). Cell type and time point are not known.

This clonotype was counted between two and nine times. V usage is TRBV27 and J usage is TRBJ2-7; TRBD1 aligns across 7 bases. V trimming: 5 bases; J trimming: 1 base; junction bases outside the gene matches: 20. The germline V gene encodes CDR1 MNHEY and CDR2 SMNVEV (reference sequence). The CDR3 loop spans 19 amino acids. The CDR3 sequence is CASSPMGGMTGFLSYEQYF. The CDR3 bases are TGTGCCAGCAGTCCTATGGGTGGAATGACAGGGTTCCTATCCTACGAGCAGTACTTC.

The rearrangement joins TRBV4-1 to TRBJ2-7; TRBD2 matches at 7 bases. CDR3 length equals 16 residues. The J segment lost 0 bases and the V segment lost 0 bases, leaving 5 bases of the junction unmatched. Germline CDR1 is MGHRA and CDR2 is YSYEKL. The CDR3 sequence is CASSQDRGESSYEQYF. The CDR3 DNA is TGCGCCAGCAGCCAAGATCGGGGGGAAAGCTCCTACGAGCAGTACTTC.

The table lists this clonotype with a few counts. CDR3 in amino acids: CAISEEFSDLAGGLEVYEQYF. The CDR3 nucleotides read TGTGCCATCAGTGAGGAGTTTTCTGACTTAGCGGGGGGGCTAGAAGTTTACGAGCAGTACTTC. The rearrangement joins TRBV10-3 to TRBJ2-7, with 11 positions matching TRBD2. The CDR3 sequence is 21 residues long. V was clipped by 2 bases and J by 4 bases; unmatched bases: 22. From germline, CDR1 is ENHRY and CDR2 SYGVKD.

This CDR3 is CASRENQETQYF. The DNA of the CDR3 is TGTGCCAGCCGGGAAAACCAAGAGACCCAGTACTTC. The chain is built from TRBV12-3 or TRBV12-4 and TRBJ2-5; possibly TRBD2 for D (5 bases). CDR3 size: 12 residues. With 8 bases removed from V and 0 bases from J, the gap between germline ends came to 7 bases.

V and J are TRBV7-3 and TRBJ2-3, with TRBD1 as a possible D gene (6 bases). V lost 5 bases to trimming and J lost 2 bases, with 17 bases between them. This CDR3 region has 16 residues. Per the germline V gene, CDR1 is SGHTA and CDR2 is FQGTGA. CDR3 in amino acids: CASSIQGRTDTDTQYF. The CDR3, as DNA: TGTGCCAGCAGCATTCAGGGACGGACAGACACAGATACGCAGTATTTT.

The rearrangement uses TRBV3-1 and TRBJ2-7; 7 nucleotides line up with TRBD2. V was clipped by 2 bases and J by 2 bases; unmatched bases: 9. The CDR3 extends over 16 amino acids. The V gene's germline CDR1 is LGHDT and CDR2 YNNKEL (reference sequence). The CDR3 loop is CASSQNLAANPYEQYF. The CDR3 nucleotides read TGTGCCAGCAGCCAAAACCTAGCGGCCAACCCCTACGAGCAGTACTTC.

This clonotype was detected only a few times. The chain uses TRBV27 and TRBJ1-2; D call uncertain. Trimming took 5 bases from V and 3 from J, leaving 10 bases between them. CDR1 and CDR2 (germline): MNHEY, SMNVEV (reference sequence). The CDR3 runs to 13 residues. The CDR3 DNA follows: TGTGCCAGCAGTCTTAACCCAGACTATGGCTACACCTTC. Protein: CASSLNPDYGYTF.

Only a few counts were recorded for this clonotype. The chain uses TRBV24-1 and TRBJ1-4; TRBD1 agrees at 7 bases. This CDR3 has 13 amino acids. CDR1 KGHDR and CDR2 SFDVKD come from the germline V gene. The trim removed 4 bases at V and 11 bases at J, leaving 6 bases unmatched. CDR3 sequence (DNA): TGTGCCACCAGTGACGGTACAGGGGCCAAACTGTTTTTT. Translation gives CATSDGTGAKLFF.

This clonotype was counted a few times. This chain connects TRBV7-6 to TRBJ2-2, with D tentatively TRBD1 or TRBD2 (5 bases each). Trimming removed 3 bases from V and 1 base from J, with 12 bases in between. From germline, CDR1 is SGHVS and CDR2 FNYEAQ. The CDR3 covers 16 residues. Here the CDR3 DNA reads TGTGCCAGCAGCTTGTGGGACCTAGAGAACACCGGGGAGCTGTTTTTT. This sequence encodes CASSLWDLENTGELFF.

In its sample, this clonotype was seen a few times. The gene calls are TRBV7-6 and TRBJ2-5; D not certain. Looked up from germline, CDR1 is SGHVS and CDR2 is FNYEAQ. This CDR3 comprises 13 residues. Trimming removed 4 bases from V and 2 bases from J, with 8 bases in between. The CDR3 bases are TGTGCCAGCAGCTCGCGTCCGCAAGAGACCCAGTACTTC. Protein sequence: CASSSRPQETQYF.

The V gene is TRBV21-1, the J gene TRBJ1-5. TRBV21-1 has pseudogene status. The CDR3 consists of 17 residues. For the CDR3, the DNA is TGTGCCAGCAGCAAATGGGGTAGGACCCTTAGCAATCAGCCCCAGCATTTT. The encoded protein is CASSKWGRTLSNQPQHF.

This clonotype has a handful of counts. The V call is TRBV10-3, the J call TRBJ1-4; the D gene is possibly TRBD1 (6 bases). Trimming took off 3 bases at V and 0 bases at J, with 8 bases between the two ends. This CDR3 has 15 amino acids. In germline, CDR1 is ENHRY, CDR2 SYGVKD. The CDR3 DNA is TGTGCCATCAGTGACAGGGGAGCAACTAATGAAAAACTGTTTTTT. Translating gives CAISDRGATNEKLFF.

This clonotype appeared a few times. The rearrangement links TRBV9 to TRBJ2-1; 11 bases are a match to TRBD2. Germline CDR1 reads SGDLS; CDR2 reads YYNGEE. The CDR3 consists of 16 residues. Germline trimming cut 0 bases from V and 8 bases from J; bases unmatched to any gene: 7. The CDR3: CASSVVAGGAGDEQFF. As DNA, the CDR3 is TGTGCCAGCAGCGTAGTAGCGGGAGGGGCCGGTGATGAGCAGTTCTTC.

This clonotype was seen more than once but under ten times. The chain couples TRBV12-3 or TRBV12-4 to TRBJ1-1; no firm D call. Trimming left V 5 bases short and J 5 bases short, with 15 bases between. The CDR3 length is 14 residues. The CDR3 here is CASSPSEGRTEAFF. DNA for the CDR3: TGTGCCAGCAGTCCCTCGGAAGGGCGTACTGAAGCTTTCTTT.

The V call is TRBV9, the J call TRBJ2-5; D not resolved. The V end lost 0 bases, the J end lost 7 bases, and 10 bases lay between the germline ends. The germline V gene encodes CDR1 SGDLS and CDR2 YYNGEE. CDR3 size: 13 residues. This CDR3 reads CASSVGSNPTQYF. The CDR3 coding sequence is TGTGCCAGCAGCGTAGGTTCTAACCCGACCCAGTACTTC.

As concerns this clonotype: The conserved phenylalanine or tryptophan normally closing the CDR3 is absent here, so this likely arose from a read error. The DNA is omitted, as the CDR3 cannot be located on it reliably, and the CDR3 follows TCRdb's listing. The chain employs TRBV21-1 and TRBJ2-7; the table's D call, TRBD1, was not checked against the DNA. TRBV21-1 is designated a pseudogene. The CDR3 length equals 15 residues, ends included. The CDR3 is CASLGCFGDPLEQYS.

This clonotype was counted only a few times. The V call is TRBV20-1, the J call TRBJ1-1, with a possible D match to TRBD1 (5 bases). Germline CDR1 DFQATT, CDR2 SNEGSKA (reference sequence). V lost 0 bases to trimming and J lost 8 bases, with 10 bases between them. This CDR3 comprises 12 residues. The CDR3 DNA reads as TGCAGTGCTAGAGATTTGGGGGAAGAAGCTTTCTTT. Translation gives CSARDLGEEAFF.

This clonotype was detected ten times or more. This chain's CDR3 is CASSQDFPWSGELFF. Here the CDR3 DNA reads TGCGCCAGCAGCCAAGATTTCCCGTGGAGCGGGGAGCTGTTTTTT. V gene TRBV4-3 combines with J gene TRBJ2-2; D remains unclear. The V end was cut by 0 bases, the J end by 7 bases, with 12 bases between. CDR3 length equals 15 residues. The germline V gene has CDR1 LGHNA and CDR2 YSLEER.

This clonotype appeared a few times. The J gene is TRBJ2-7, the V gene TRBV6-5; tentative D call: TRBD2 (7 bases). The V and J ends lost 2 bases and 5 bases respectively, with 16 bases between them. Per the germline V gene, CDR1 is MNHEY and CDR2 is SVGAGI. CDR3 length equals 15 residues. CDR3 loop: CASSYDLGGADEQYF. The CDR3 coding sequence is TGTGCCAGCAGTTACGACCTGGGGGGGGCCGACGAGCAGTACTTC.

This chain's CDR3 is CASTQGDTLLWRYTF. CDR3 DNA sequence: TGTGCCAGCACACAGGGGGACACCCTCCTTTGGCGCTACACCTTC. The rearrangement links TRBV12-3 or TRBV12-4 to TRBJ1-2; 8 bases map to TRBD1. V lost 7 bases to trimming and J lost 9 bases; unmatched junction nucleotides: 16. The CDR3 consists of 15 residues.

The sample holds many counts of this clonotype. The rearrangement links TRBV4-2 to TRBJ2-2; D gene unclear. The V gene lost 5 bases and the J gene lost 1 base, with 5 bases spanning the gap. The CDR3 contains 13 residues. Per the germline V gene, CDR1 is LGHNA and CDR2 is YNFKEQ. DNA of the CDR3: TGTGCCAGCAGCACCCAGAACACCGGGGAGCTGTTTTTT. It specifies CASSTQNTGELFF.

The chain combines TRBV4-2 with TRBJ1-1, with a weak D call TRBD1 (6 bases). V gave up 1 base and J gave up 5 bases, with 8 bases separating them. CDR3 length: 13 amino acids. Germline V gene sequence: CDR1 LGHNA, CDR2 YNFKEQ. This CDR3 reads CASSQGGATEAFF. The CDR3 bases are TGTGCCAGCAGCCAAGGGGGGGCTACTGAAGCTTTCTTT.